This T cell receptor (beta chain) was recovered during a study of shared T cell receptors in the human thymus. This table comes from immunoSEQ multiplex PCR, and its TCRdb copy is limited to in-frame clones, with some not included. This sample carries almost 550,000 clones, about 84% of them seen once, and the ten largest clones take more than 0.01%. With respect to this clone: Other DNA variants within this sample encode the same CDR3.

In germline, CDR1 is MNHEY, CDR2 SMNVEV (reference sequence). V was shortened by 3 bases and J by 1 base, with 3 bases between the two germline ends. The CDR3 consists of 13 residues. These same records also appear under a second study, on human thymus T cells. As that report states: Donation was from healthy Finnish infants who were having corrective surgery that addressed congenital heart defects. Obtained as resections during corrective heart surgery, the thymus tissue was then studied. There appeared to be biased usage of V and J genes in thymic and blood repertoires. Related studies noted strongly shared thymic repertoires across unrelated people.

The source material was thymocytes. The rearrangement links TRBV27 to TRBJ2-2, with D hard to call. The origin of this receptor is a boy under two years old with a congenital heart defect. For the CDR3, the DNA is TGTGCCAGCAGTTTTAGGAACACCGGGGAGCTGTTTTTT. It encodes CASSFRNTGELFF.